This TCR beta chain was documented in a study of CD8 T cells in Susac syndrome. The RNA, about 0.45 to 1 ug, was put through reverse transcription using random hexamers. TCRdb re-called the immunoSEQ multiplex PCR reads with MiXCR, one entry per CDR3 protein. The data show over 150,000 distinct CDR3 sequences, with roughly 92% seen just once and about 0.088% held by the top ten. TEMRA cells were FACS-enriched, while CD8+ and CD4+ T cells were negatively isolated. Study conclusions and caveats: The study admitted that it had a relatively small number of individuals in its TCR sequencing and HLA analysis.

About this clonotype itself: Antigen specificity is unknown.

The sequence was obtained from a human donor with multiple sclerosis. The specimen sequenced was CD4+ T cells from PBMCs.

The CDR3 is CASSYSRWARQPQHF. CDR3 bases: TGTGCCAGCAGTTACTCGCGCTGGGCGAGGCAGCCCCAGCATTTT. The rearrangement links TRBV6-5 to TRBJ1-5; D ambiguous. The ends were cut back, 0 bases at V and 7 bases at J, with 13 bases in the middle. The V gene's germline CDR1 is MNHEY and CDR2 SVGAGI. This CDR3 contains 15 residues.